This entry lists 18 T cell receptor beta chains sequenced from one sample in a study of blood T cell repertoires in COVID-19. The method was immunoSEQ multiplex PCR; TCRdb's version includes in-frame clones alone and lacks a portion of them. The sample has about 83,000 clones, approximately 85% seen once; the top ten hold roughly 8%. Material: peripheral blood. These TCRs come from a man aged 50 to 59 with active COVID-19.

This sequence joins TRBV7-8 and TRBJ2-7; 9 nucleotides match TRBD2. Germline values: CDR1 SGHVS, CDR2 FQNEAQ. J was trimmed by 2 bases and V by 1 base; bases with no gene match: 3. This CDR3 is 15 amino acids long. The CDR3 loop reads CASSLGAGGTYEQYF. CDR3 nucleotide sequence: TGTGCCAGCAGCTTAGGGGCGGGGGGGACCTACGAGCAGTACTTC. Full variable domain (outside the CDR3, taken from reference TRBV7-8 and TRBJ2-7): GAGVSQSPRYKVAKRGQDVALRCDPISGHVSLFWYQQALGQGPEFLTYFQNEAQLDKSGLPSDRFFAERPEGSVSTLKIQRTQQEDSAVYLCASSLGAGGTYEQYFGPGTRLTVT.

The chain links TRBV11-2 to TRBJ2-3; D perhaps matches TRBD2 (6 bases). Trimming left V 0 bases short and J 2 bases short, with 12 bases between. Germline CDR1 SGHAT, CDR2 FQNNGV. This CDR3 has 16 amino acids. This chain's CDR3 is CASSLDWGGTTDTQYF. As DNA, the CDR3 is TGTGCCAGCAGCTTAGATTGGGGCGGGACCACAGATACGCAGTATTTT.

This clone has just a few counts. The rearrangement uses TRBV3-1 (or the pseudogene TRBV3-2) and TRBJ1-6; D is unclear. The CDR3 is 15 residues long. V gave up 3 bases and J gave up 2 bases, with 8 bases separating them. CDR1 is LGHDT, CDR2 YNNKEL, per germline (reference sequence). The CDR3 DNA is TGTGCCAGCAGCCATCAGGTTACCTATAATTCACCCCTCCACTTT. Protein: CASSHQVTYNSPLHF.

The chain links TRBV6-5 to TRBJ1-3; maybe TRBD1 (6 bases). Germline V gene lookup returns CDR1 MNHEY and CDR2 SVGAGI. CDR3 length equals 15 residues. Trimming cost V 9 bases and J 3 bases, with 18 bases left between them. For the CDR3, the DNA is TGTGCCAGTGGTGATGGGGGCGTCGGTGGAAACACCATATATTTT. Its translation: CASGDGGVGGNTIYF.

This clone came up a few times. The rearrangement links TRBV6-4 to TRBJ1-6; 10 positions match TRBD1. CDR3 length: 14 residues. The J segment lost 9 bases and the V segment lost 2 bases, leaving 1 base of the junction unmatched. The germline V gene encodes CDR1 MRHNA and CDR2 SNTAGT. The CDR3 DNA sequence: TGTGCCAGCAGTGACGGACAGGGGGTTTCACCCCTCCACTTT. Residues: CASSDGQGVSPLHF.

The chain is built from TRBV15 and TRBJ2-3, with D tentatively TRBD2 (7 bases). The V and J ends lost 5 bases and 3 bases respectively, with 21 bases between them. The CDR3 extends over 17 amino acids. Per germline, CDR1 LNHNV and CDR2 YYDKDF (reference sequence). CDR3 region: CATSYLGGGGPTDTQYF. The CDR3 coding sequence is TGTGCCACCAGCTATCTAGGGGGGGGAGGGCCAACAGATACGCAGTATTTT.

The genes are TRBV5-4 and TRBJ2-3; 8 bases agree with TRBD2. The V and J ends lost 0 bases and 4 bases, in that order; junction bases with no gene match: 7. The CDR3 loop spans 16 amino acids. Germline-derived CDR1 and CDR2 are SGHNT and YYREEE (reference sequence). The CDR3 DNA reads as TGTGCCAGCAGCTTGGGGCGGGGGGATCTGGCAGATACGCAGTATTTT. Translation gives CASSLGRGDLADTQYF.

The rearrangement joins TRBV15 to TRBJ1-3; D not certain. V gave up 0 bases and J gave up 3 bases, with 9 bases separating them. Germline assignment: CDR1 LNHNV and CDR2 YYDKDF (reference sequence). This CDR3 is built from 15 residues. CDR3 nucleotides: TGTGCCACCAGCAGAGATAAATTCTTTGGAAACACCATATATTTT. It codes for CATSRDKFFGNTIYF.

This clone appeared a single time. V is TRBV7-9 and J is TRBJ1-2, with 8 bases aligning to TRBD1. The length of the CDR3 is 15 residues. CDR1 SEHNR and CDR2 FQNEAQ come from the germline V gene (reference sequence). V was clipped by 5 bases and J by 1 base; unmatched bases: 6. DNA for the CDR3: TGTGCCAGCAGCGTGGGGACAGGCCATAACTATGGCTACACCTTC. It is translated as CASSVGTGHNYGYTF.

This clone was observed a single time. V gene TRBV5-5 combines with J gene TRBJ2-3; D is possibly TRBD2 (6 bases). Looked up from germline, CDR1 is SGHKS and CDR2 is YYEKEE (reference sequence). V lost 1 base, J lost 2 bases, and 11 bases lay in between. The CDR3 is 15 residues long. Here the CDR3 reads CASSLYSGNTDTQYF. CDR3 DNA: TGTGCCAGCAGCTTGTATAGCGGCAACACAGATACGCAGTATTTT.

This chain joins TRBV24-1 and TRBJ2-4; 11 bases map to TRBD1. J gave up 4 bases and V 4 bases, and 2 bases lay outside the gene matches. CDR3 length equals 15 residues. Germline CDR1 is KGHDR and CDR2 is SFDVKD. The CDR3 is CATSEGTGGKNIQYF. The CDR3 DNA is TGTGCCACCAGTGAGGGGACAGGGGGAAAAAACATTCAGTACTTC.

The CDR3 here is CAWSVGGPYNEQFF. DNA for the CDR3: TGTGCCTGGAGTGTAGGTGGGCCCTACAATGAGCAGTTCTTC. The genes are TRBV30 and TRBJ2-1; D gene ambiguous. This CDR3 has 14 residues. Trimming took 0 bases from V and 2 from J, leaving 8 bases between them. Germline loops: CDR1 GTSNPN, CDR2 SVGIG (reference sequence).

The genes are TRBV5-6 and TRBJ2-7, with 10 nucleotides matching TRBD1. The length of the CDR3 is 15 residues. The V gene end was trimmed by 4 bases and the J gene end by 6 bases; junction bases not matched to a gene: 10. CDR1 and CDR2 (germline): SGHDT, YYEEEE. The CDR3 region is CASSASGTGETEQYF. Here the CDR3 DNA reads TGTGCCAGCAGCGCCTCCGGGACAGGGGAGACCGAGCAGTACTTC.

The chain combines TRBV28 with TRBJ1-2, with D maybe TRBD1 (6 bases). With 5 bases removed from V and 4 bases from J, the gap between germline ends came to 20 bases. Germline V lookup: CDR1 MDHEN, CDR2 SYDVKM. The CDR3 contains 16 residues. The CDR3, as DNA: TGTGCCAGCAGTATCCCCGGGACACCGGCAGGCTATGGCTACACCTTC. Translation gives CASSIPGTPAGYGYTF.

CDR3 bases: TGTGCCAGCAGACCGGGAGAAAGCTACGAGCAGTACTTC. Its protein product is CASRPGESYEQYF. The chain links TRBV12-3 or TRBV12-4 to TRBJ2-7, with a weak D call TRBD2 (6 bases). V dropped 6 bases and J dropped 3 bases, with 12 bases sitting between them. The CDR3 is 13 residues long.

This clone was recorded only once. J is TRBJ2-5 and V is TRBV7-7; 9 nucleotides align to TRBD1. V trimming: 1 base; J trimming: 4 bases; junction bases outside the gene matches: 13. Germline lookup yields CDR1 SSHAT and CDR2 FNYEAQ (reference sequence). This CDR3 has 18 amino acids. DNA of the CDR3: TGTGCCAGCAGCTTAGTAGGGGCCGGGACAGGGAAGGGAGAGACCCAGTACTTC. Translated, it gives CASSLVGAGTGKGETQYF.

The genes are TRBV19 and TRBJ2-6; D perhaps matches TRBD1 (6 bases). The CDR3 totals 15 residues. Germline assignment: CDR1 LNHDA and CDR2 SQIVND (reference sequence). V gave up 9 bases and J gave up 4 bases, with 16 bases separating them. The CDR3 protein is CASQGTPSGANVLTF. CDR3 nucleotide sequence: TGTGCCAGCCAAGGGACACCCTCCGGGGCCAACGTCCTGACTTTC.

This clone appeared a single time. J is TRBJ2-2 and V is TRBV12-3 or TRBV12-4; D is undetermined. V lost 5 bases to trimming and J lost 6 bases, with 10 bases between them. The CDR3 consists of 13 residues. The CDR3: CASSVTLPGELFF. The CDR3 DNA reads as TGTGCCAGCAGTGTGACACTTCCCGGGGAGCTGTTTTTT.